One and the same sample provided the 2 T cell receptor beta chains below, sequenced in a study of cytomegalovirus exposure and HLA in healthy donors. This PCR relied on a set of 60 Vbeta primers and 13 Jbeta primers. The table came from immunoSEQ multiplex PCR; TCRdb's copy has only in-frame clones and leaves some out. The sample contains about 150,000 clones, 70% to 85% of which appear only once. The sample comprised PBMCs. The receptor source for this set is a man aged 25 to 40 in good health and CMV-seronegative.

The rearrangement joins TRBV18 to TRBJ1-6, with D hard to call. CDR1 is KGHSH, CDR2 LQKENI, per germline. The ends were cut back, 4 bases at V and 0 bases at J, with 16 bases in the middle. CDR3 size: 18 residues. The CDR3 DNA sequence: TGTGCCAGCTCACGGTCGTCAGCCTCTAGCTCCTATAATTCACCCCTCCACTTT. Translated, it gives CASSRSSASSSYNSPLHF.

The genes are TRBV6-1 and TRBJ1-1; tentatively, D is TRBD1 (5 bases). The germline CDR1 and CDR2 sequences are MNHNS and SASEGT. V was pared by 5 bases and J by 5 bases, with 9 bases between. This CDR3 is 12 amino acids long. The CDR3 loop is CASSSAGTEAFF. The CDR3 DNA is TGTGCCAGCAGTTCGGCAGGGACTGAAGCTTTCTTT.